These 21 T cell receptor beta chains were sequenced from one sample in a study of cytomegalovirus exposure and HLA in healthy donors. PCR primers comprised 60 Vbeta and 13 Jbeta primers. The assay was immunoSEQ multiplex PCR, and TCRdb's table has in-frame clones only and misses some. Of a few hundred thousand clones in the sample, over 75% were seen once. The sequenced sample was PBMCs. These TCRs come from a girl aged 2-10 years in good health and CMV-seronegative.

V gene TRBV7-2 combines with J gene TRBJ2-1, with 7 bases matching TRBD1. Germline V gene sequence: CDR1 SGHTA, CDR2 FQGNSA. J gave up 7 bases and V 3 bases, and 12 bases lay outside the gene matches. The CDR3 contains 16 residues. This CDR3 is CASSFGTRQGRNEQFF. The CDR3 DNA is TGTGCCAGCAGCTTCGGCACCAGACAGGGAAGAAATGAGCAGTTCTTC.

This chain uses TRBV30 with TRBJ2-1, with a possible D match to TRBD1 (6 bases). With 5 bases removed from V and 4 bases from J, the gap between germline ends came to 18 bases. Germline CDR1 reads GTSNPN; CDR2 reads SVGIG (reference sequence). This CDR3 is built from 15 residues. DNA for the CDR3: TGTGCCTGGGGCCCCACAGGGCTCGGTTACAATGAGCAGTTCTTC. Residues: CAWGPTGLGYNEQFF.

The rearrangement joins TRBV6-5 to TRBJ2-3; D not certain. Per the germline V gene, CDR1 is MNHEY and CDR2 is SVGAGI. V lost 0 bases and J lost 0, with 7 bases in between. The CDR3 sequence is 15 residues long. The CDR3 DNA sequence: TGTGCCAGCAGTTACTCGAGGCCCAGCACAGATACGCAGTATTTT. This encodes CASSYSRPSTDTQYF.

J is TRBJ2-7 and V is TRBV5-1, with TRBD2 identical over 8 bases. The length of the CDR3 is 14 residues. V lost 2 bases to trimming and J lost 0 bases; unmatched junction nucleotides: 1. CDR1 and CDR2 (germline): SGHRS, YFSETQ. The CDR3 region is CASSLREGSYEQYF. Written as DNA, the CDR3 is TGCGCCAGCAGCTTACGGGAGGGCTCCTACGAGCAGTACTTC.

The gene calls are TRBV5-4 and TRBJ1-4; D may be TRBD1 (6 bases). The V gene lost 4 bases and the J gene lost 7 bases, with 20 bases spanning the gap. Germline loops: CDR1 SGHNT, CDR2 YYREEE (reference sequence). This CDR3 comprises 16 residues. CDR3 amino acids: CASSDNTQGFGEKLFF. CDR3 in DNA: TGTGCCAGCAGCGACAACACACAGGGTTTTGGTGAAAAACTGTTTTTT.

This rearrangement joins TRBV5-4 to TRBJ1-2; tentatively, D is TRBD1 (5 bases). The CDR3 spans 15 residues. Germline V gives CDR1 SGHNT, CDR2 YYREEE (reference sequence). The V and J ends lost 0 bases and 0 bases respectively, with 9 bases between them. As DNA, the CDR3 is TGTGCCAGCAGCTTGGGGGGCGGGACTAACTATGGCTACACCTTC. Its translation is CASSLGGGTNYGYTF.

The DNA of the CDR3 is TGTGCCAGCAGCCGGACTATTCAAGAGACCCAGTACTTC. Protein sequence: CASSRTIQETQYF. The rearrangement joins TRBV6-6 to TRBJ2-5; D possibly corresponds to TRBD2 (6 bases). V gave up 6 bases and J gave up 2 bases, with 10 bases separating them. This CDR3 spans 13 amino acids. From germline, CDR1 is MNHNY and CDR2 SVGAGI (reference sequence).

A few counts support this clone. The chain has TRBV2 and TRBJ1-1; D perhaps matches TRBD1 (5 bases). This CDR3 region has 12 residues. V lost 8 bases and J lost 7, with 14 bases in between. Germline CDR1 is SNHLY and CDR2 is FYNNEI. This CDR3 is CASGGVGSEAFF. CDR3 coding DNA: TGTGCCAGCGGGGGGGTCGGTAGTGAAGCTTTCTTT. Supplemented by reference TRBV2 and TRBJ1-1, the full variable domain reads EPEVTQTPSHQVTQMGQEVILRCVPISNHLYFYWYRQILGQKVEFLVSFYNNEISEKSEIFDDQFSVERPDGSNFTLKIRSTKLEDSAMYFCASGGVGSEAFFGQGTRLTVV.

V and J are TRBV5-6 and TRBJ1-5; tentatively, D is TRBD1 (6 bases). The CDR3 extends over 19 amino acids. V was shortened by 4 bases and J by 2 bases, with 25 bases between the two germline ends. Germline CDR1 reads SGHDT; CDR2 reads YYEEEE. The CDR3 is CASSLGGQTTTFGNQPQHF. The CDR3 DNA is TGTGCCAGCAGCCTGGGCGGACAGACCACTACTTTTGGCAATCAGCCCCAGCATTTT.

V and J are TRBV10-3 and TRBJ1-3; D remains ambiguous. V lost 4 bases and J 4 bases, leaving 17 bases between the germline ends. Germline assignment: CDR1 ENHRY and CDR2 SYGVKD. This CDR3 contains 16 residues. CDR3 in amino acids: CAISANEPQKGNTIYF. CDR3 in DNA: TGTGCCATCAGTGCCAATGAACCACAGAAAGGAAACACCATATATTTT.

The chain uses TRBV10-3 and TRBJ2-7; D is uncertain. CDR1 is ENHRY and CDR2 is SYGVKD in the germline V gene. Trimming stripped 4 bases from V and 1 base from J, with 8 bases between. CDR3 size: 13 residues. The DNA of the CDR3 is TGTGCCATCAGTGTGGGCAGTTCCTACGAGCAGTACTTC. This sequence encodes CAISVGSSYEQYF.

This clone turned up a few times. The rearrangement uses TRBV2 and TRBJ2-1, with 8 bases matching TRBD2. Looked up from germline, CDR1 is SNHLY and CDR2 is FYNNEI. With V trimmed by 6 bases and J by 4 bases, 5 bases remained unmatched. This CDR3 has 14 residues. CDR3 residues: CASRDSGAYNEQFF. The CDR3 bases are TGTGCCAGCAGGGATAGCGGGGCTTACAATGAGCAGTTCTTC.

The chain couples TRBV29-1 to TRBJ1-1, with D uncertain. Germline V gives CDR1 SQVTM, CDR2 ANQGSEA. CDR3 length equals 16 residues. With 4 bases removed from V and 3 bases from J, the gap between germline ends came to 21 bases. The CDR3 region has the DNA TGCAGCGTTGGCCCGGGTCTAGGGCAGGAGGACACTGAAGCTTTCTTT. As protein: CSVGPGLGQEDTEAFF.

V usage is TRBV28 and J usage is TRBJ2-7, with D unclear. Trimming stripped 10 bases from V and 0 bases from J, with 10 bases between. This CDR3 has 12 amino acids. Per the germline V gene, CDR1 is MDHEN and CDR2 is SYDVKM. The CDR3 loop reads CAISYSSYEQYF. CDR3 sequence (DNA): TGTGCCATCTCCTATAGCTCCTACGAGCAGTACTTC. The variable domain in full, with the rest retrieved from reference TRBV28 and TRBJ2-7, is DVKVTQSSRYLVKRTGEKVFLECVQDMDHENMFWYRQDPGLGLRLIYFSYDVKMKEKGDIPEGYSVSREKKERFSLILESASTNQTSMYLCAISYSSYEQYFGPGTRLTVT.

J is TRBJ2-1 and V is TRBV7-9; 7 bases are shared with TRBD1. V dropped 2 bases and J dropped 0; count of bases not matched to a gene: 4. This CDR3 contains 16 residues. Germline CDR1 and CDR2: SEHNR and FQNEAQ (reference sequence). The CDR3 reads CASSLRTGGSYNEQFF. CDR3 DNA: TGTGCCAGCAGCTTACGGACAGGCGGCTCCTACAATGAGCAGTTCTTC.

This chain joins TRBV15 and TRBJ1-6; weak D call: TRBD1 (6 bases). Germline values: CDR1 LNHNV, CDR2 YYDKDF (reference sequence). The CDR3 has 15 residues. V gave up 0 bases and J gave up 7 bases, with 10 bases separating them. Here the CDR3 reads CATSRDPTGNSPLHF. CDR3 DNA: TGTGCCACCAGCAGAGACCCCACAGGGAATTCACCCCTCCACTTT.

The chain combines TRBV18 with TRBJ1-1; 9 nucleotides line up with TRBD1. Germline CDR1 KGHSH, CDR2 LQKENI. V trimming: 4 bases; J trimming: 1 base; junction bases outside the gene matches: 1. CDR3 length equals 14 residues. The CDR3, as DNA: TGTGCCAGCTCACTACAGGGGGCGAACACTGAAGCTTTCTTT. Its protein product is CASSLQGANTEAFF.

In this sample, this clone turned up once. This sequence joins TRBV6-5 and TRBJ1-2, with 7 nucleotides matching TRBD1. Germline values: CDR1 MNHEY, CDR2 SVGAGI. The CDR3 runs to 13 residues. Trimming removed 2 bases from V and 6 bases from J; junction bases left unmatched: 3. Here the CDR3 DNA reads TGTGCCAGCAGTTACCCAGGGACAGATGGCTACACCTTC. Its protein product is CASSYPGTDGYTF.

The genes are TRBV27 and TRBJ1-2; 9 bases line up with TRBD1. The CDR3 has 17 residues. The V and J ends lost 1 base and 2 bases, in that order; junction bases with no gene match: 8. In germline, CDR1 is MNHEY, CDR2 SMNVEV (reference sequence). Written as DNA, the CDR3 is TGTGCCAGCAGTTTATTTGGACAGGGGTCTGAGAACTATGGCTACACCTTC. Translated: CASSLFGQGSENYGYTF.

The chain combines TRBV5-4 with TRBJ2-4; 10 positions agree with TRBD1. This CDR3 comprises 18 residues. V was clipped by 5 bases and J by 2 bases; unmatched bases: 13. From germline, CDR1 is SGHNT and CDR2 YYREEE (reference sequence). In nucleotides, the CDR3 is TGTGCCAGCAGGACACCTTGGGACAGGGGAAAGTCCAAAAACATTCAGTACTTC. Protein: CASRTPWDRGKSKNIQYF.

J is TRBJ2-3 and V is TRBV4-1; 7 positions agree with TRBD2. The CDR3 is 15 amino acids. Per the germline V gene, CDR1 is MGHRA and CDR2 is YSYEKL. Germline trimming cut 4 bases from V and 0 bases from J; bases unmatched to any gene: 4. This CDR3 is CASSRQAGSTDTQYF. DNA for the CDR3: TGCGCCAGCAGCCGCCAAGCGGGGAGCACAGATACGCAGTATTTT.